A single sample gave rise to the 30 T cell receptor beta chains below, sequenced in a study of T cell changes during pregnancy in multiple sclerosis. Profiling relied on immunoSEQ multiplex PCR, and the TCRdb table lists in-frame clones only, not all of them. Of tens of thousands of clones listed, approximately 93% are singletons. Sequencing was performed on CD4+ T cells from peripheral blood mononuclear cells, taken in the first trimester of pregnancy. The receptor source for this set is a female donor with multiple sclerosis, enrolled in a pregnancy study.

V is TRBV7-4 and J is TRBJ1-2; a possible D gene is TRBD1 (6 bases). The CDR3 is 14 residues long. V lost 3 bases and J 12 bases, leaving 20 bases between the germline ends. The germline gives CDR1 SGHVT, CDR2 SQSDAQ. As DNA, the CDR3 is TGTGCCAGCAGCTTTCCCGACAGGACCAAGGGGAACACCTTC. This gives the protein CASSFPDRTKGNTF.

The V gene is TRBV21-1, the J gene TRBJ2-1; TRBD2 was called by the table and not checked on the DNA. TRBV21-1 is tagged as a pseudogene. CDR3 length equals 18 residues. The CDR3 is CASIPGLAGSSSYNEQFF. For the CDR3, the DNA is TGTGCCAGCATCCCGGGACTAGCGGGGTCCAGCTCCTACAATGAGCAGTTCTTC.

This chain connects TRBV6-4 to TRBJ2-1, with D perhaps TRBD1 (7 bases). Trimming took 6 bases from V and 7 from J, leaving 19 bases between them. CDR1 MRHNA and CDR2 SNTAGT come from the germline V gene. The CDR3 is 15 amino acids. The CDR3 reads CASSVDRAGRNEQFF. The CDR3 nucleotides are TGTGCCAGCAGCGTCGACAGGGCAGGGAGGAATGAGCAGTTCTTC.

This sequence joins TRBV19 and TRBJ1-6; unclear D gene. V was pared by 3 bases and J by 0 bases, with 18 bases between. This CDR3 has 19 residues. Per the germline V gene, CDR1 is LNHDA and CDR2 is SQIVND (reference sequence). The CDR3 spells CASSMYPPGGSSYNSPLHF. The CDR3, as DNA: TGTGCCAGTAGTATGTATCCCCCCGGCGGTAGCTCCTATAATTCACCCCTCCACTTT.

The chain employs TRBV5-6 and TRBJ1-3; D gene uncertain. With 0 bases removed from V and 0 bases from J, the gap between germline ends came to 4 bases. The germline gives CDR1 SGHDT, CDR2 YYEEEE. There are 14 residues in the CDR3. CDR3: CASSLVSSGNTIYF. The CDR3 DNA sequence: TGTGCCAGCAGCTTGGTCAGCTCTGGAAACACCATATATTTT.

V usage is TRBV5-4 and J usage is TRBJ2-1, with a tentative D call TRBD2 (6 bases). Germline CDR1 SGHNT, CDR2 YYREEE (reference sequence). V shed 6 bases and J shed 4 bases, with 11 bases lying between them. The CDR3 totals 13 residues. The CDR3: CASTDLAYNEQFF. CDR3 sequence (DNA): TGTGCCAGCACCGATCTAGCGTACAATGAGCAGTTCTTC. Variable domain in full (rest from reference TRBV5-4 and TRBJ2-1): ETGVTQSPTHLIKTRGQQVTLRCSSQSGHNTVSWYQQALGQGPQFIFQYYREEENGRGNFPPRFSGLQFPNYSSELNVNALELDDSALYLCASTDLAYNEQFFGPGTRLTVL.

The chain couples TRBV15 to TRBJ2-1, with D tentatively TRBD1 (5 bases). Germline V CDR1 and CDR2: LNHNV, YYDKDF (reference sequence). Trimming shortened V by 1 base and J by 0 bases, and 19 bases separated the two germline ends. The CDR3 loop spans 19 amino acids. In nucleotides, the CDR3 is TGTGCCACCAGCAGAGCGGGTGGGGCAGGGCAGAGCTCCTACAATGAGCAGTTCTTC. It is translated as CATSRAGGAGQSSYNEQFF.

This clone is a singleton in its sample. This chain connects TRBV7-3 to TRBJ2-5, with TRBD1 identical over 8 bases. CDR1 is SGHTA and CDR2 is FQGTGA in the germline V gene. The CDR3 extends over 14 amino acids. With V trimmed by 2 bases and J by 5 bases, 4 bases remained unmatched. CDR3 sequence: CASSLQGAGETQYF. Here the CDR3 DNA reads TGTGCCAGCAGCTTACAGGGGGCCGGGGAGACCCAGTACTTC.

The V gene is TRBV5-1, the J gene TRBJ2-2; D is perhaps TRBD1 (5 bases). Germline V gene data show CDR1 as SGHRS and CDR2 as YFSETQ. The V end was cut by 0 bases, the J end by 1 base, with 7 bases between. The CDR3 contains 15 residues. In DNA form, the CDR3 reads TGCGCCAGCAGCTTGGGCCAGGGGAACACCGGGGAGCTGTTTTTT. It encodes CASSLGQGNTGELFF.

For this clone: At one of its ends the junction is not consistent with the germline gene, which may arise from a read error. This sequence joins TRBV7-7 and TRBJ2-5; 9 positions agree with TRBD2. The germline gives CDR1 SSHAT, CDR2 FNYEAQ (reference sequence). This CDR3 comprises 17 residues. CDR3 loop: CASSPWASGVTEETQYF. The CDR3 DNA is TGTGCTAGCAGCCCCTGGGCTAGCGGGGTGACAGAAGAGACCCAGTACTTC.

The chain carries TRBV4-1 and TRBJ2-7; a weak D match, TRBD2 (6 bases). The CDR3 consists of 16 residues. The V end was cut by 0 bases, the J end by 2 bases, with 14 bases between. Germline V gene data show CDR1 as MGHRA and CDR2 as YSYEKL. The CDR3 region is CASSQDPEGTTYEQYF. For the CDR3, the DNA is TGCGCCAGCAGCCAAGATCCGGAGGGGACGACCTACGAGCAGTACTTC.

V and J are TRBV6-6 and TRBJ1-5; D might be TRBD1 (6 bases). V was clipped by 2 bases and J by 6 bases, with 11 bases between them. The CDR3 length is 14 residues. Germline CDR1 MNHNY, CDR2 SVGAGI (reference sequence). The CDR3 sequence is CASSYGQGRQPQHF. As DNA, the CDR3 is TGTGCCAGCAGTTACGGGCAGGGGCGTCAGCCCCAGCATTTT.

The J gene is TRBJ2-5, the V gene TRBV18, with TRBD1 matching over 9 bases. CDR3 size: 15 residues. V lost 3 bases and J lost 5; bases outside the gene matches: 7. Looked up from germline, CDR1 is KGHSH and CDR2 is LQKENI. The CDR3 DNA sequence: TGTGCCAGCTCACCTCGGACAGGGGTAATCGAGACCCAGTACTTC. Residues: CASSPRTGVIETQYF.

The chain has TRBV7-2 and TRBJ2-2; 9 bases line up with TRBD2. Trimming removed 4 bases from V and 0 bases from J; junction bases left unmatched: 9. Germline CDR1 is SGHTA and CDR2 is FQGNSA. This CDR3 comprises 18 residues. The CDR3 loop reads CASSSLSGGFANTGELFF. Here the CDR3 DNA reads TGTGCCAGCAGCTCACTTAGCGGGGGATTCGCGAACACCGGGGAGCTGTTTTTT.

CDR3: CASRRNTEAFF. The CDR3 coding sequence is TGTGCCAGTAGGAGGAACACTGAAGCTTTCTTT. The gene calls are TRBV19 and TRBJ1-1; the D is unclear. This CDR3 is 11 amino acids long. The V end lost 6 bases, the J end lost 1 base, and 3 bases lay between the germline ends. Germline V gene lookup returns CDR1 LNHDA and CDR2 SQIVND (reference sequence).

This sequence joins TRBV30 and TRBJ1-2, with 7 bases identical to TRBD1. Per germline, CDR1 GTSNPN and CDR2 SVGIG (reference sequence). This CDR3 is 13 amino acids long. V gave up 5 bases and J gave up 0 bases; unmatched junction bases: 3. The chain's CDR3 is CAWWTGANYGYTF. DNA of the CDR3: TGTGCCTGGTGGACAGGAGCTAACTATGGCTACACCTTC.

The CDR3 reads CASSLGAGKETQYF. In DNA form, the CDR3 reads TGTGCCAGCAGCTTGGGGGCAGGCAAGGAGACCCAGTACTTC. V usage is TRBV5-6 and J usage is TRBJ2-5; D unclear. Per the germline V gene, CDR1 is SGHDT and CDR2 is YYEEEE. The CDR3 consists of 14 residues. V dropped 0 bases and J dropped 5 bases, with 11 bases sitting between them.

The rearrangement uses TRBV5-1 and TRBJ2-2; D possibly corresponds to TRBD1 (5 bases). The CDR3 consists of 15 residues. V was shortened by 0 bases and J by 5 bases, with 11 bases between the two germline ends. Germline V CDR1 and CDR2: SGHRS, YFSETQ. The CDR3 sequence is CASSLDATVTGELFF. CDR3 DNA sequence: TGCGCCAGCAGCTTGGACGCGACAGTTACCGGGGAGCTGTTTTTT.

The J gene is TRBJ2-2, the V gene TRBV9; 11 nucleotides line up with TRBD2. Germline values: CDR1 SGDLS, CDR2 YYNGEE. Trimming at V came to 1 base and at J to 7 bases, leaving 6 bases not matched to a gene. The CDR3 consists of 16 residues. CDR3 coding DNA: TGTGCCAGCAGCGTATATAGCGGGGGGGCAGTCGGGGAGCTGTTTTTT. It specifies CASSVYSGGAVGELFF.

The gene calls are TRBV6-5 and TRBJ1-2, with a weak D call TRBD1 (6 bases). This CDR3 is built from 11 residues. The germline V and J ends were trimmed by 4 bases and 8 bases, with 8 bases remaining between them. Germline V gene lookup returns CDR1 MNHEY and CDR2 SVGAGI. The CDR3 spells CASSWGHGYTF. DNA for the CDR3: TGTGCCAGCAGTTGGGGACACGGCTACACCTTC.

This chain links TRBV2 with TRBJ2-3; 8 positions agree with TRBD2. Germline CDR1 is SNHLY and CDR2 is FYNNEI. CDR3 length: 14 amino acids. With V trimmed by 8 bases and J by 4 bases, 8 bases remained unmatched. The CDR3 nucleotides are TGTGCCAGCTGGACTAGCCGCCCCCCAGATACGCAGTATTTT. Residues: CASWTSRPPDTQYF. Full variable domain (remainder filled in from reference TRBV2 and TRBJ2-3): EPEVTQTPSHQVTQMGQEVILRCVPISNHLYFYWYRQILGQKVEFLVSFYNNEISEKSEIFDDQFSVERPDGSNFTLKIRSTKLEDSAMYFCASWTSRPPDTQYFGPGTRLTVL.

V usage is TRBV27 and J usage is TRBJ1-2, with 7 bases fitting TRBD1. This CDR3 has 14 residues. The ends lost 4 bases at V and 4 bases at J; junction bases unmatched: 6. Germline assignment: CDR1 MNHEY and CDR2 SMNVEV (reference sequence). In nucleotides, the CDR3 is TGTGCCAGCAGTTCAAGACAGGGTAGCTATGGCTACACCTTC. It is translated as CASSSRQGSYGYTF.

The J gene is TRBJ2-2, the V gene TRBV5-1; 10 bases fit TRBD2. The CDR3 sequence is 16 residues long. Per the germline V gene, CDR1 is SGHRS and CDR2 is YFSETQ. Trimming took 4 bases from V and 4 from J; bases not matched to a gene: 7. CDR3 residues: CASSLITSGVTGELFF. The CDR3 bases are TGCGCCAGCAGCCTGATTACTAGCGGGGTCACCGGGGAGCTGTTTTTT.

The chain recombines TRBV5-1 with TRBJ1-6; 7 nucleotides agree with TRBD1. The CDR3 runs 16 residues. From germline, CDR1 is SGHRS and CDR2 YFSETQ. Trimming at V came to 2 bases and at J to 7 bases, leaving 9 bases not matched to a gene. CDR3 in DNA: TGCGCCAGCAGCTTTAGCCCCGGGACAGAAAATTCACCCCTCCACTTT. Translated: CASSFSPGTENSPLHF.

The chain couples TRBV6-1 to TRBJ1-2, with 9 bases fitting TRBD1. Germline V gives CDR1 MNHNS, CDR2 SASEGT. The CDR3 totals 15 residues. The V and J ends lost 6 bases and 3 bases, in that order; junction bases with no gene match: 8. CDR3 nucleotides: TGTGCCAGCAGCCAAGAGACAGGGGGACACTATGGCTACACCTTC. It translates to CASSQETGGHYGYTF.

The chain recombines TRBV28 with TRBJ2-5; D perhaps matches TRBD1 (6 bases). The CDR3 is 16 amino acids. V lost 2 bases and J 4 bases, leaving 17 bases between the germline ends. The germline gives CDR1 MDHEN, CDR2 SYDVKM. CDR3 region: CASSLRAGESRETQYF. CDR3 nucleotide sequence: TGTGCCAGCAGTTTACGGGCAGGGGAGAGTCGAGAGACCCAGTACTTC. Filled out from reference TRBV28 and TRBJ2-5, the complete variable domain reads DVKVTQSSRYLVKRTGEKVFLECVQDMDHENMFWYRQDPGLGLRLIYFSYDVKMKEKGDIPEGYSVSREKKERFSLILESASTNQTSMYLCASSLRAGESRETQYFGPGTRLLVL.

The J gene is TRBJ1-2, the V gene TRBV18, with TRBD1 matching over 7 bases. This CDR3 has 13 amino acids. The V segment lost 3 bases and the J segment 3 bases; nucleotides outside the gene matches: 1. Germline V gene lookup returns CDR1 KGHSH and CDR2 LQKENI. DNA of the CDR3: TGTGCCAGCTCACCTGACAGGGACTATGGCTACACCTTC. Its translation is CASSPDRDYGYTF.

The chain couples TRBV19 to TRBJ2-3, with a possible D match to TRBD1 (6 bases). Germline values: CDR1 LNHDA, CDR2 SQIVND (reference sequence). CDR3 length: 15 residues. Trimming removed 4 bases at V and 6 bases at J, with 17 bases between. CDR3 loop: CASSSRDIGLDTQYF. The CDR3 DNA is TGTGCCAGTAGTAGCCGGGACATAGGCCTGGATACGCAGTATTTT.

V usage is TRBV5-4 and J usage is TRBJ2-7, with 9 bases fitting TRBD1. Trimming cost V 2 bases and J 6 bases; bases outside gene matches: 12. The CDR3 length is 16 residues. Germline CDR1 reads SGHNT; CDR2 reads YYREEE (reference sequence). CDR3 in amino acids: CASSFGHPGQGSEQYF. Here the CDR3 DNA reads TGTGCCAGCAGCTTCGGGCATCCCGGACAGGGGTCCGAGCAGTACTTC.

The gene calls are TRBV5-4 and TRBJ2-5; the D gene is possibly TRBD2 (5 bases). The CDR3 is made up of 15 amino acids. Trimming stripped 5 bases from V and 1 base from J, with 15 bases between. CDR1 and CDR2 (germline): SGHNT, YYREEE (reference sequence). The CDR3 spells CASREVGGGQETQYF. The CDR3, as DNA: TGTGCCAGCAGGGAGGTGGGCGGCGGCCAAGAGACCCAGTACTTC.